This T cell receptor beta chain is from a study of cytomegalovirus exposure and HLA in healthy donors listed by TCRdb under 2017. At the level of the whole study: According to an earlier analysis of several hundred of the donors, about 170 million T cells yielded some 120 million unique TCR beta sequences and around 300 Gb of sequence data. Roughly 300 gigabases of sequencing data and 75 million to 85 million unique TCR sequences made up an early release that covered approximately 700 HLA-typed donors. The genetic ancestry cluster associated with self-reported Caucasian donors included about four fifths of the 398 genotyped donors. The study was designed to test whether signatures of past pathogen exposure could be identified by cataloging public T cell receptors. The study used immunosequencing to profile the T cell repertoires of 600 to 850 subjects and linked those repertoires to cytomegalovirus serostatus. Along with the roughly 670-subject first cohort, a separate validation cohort of around 120 different subjects was used. High-throughput TCR immunosequencing, statistical association of individual TCRs with disease status, and machine learning were combined to predict cytomegalovirus infection status. In a later analysis, previously published TCR beta repertoires from 500 to 750 donors were re-analyzed and high-resolution HLA genotyping was added so that TCR occurrence patterns could be studied. In the later analysis, no new phenotypic data were used to find candidate immune exposures; instead, reliance was placed on TCR beta sequences and their occurrence across donors. To decide whether each TCR beta V gene segment behaved as functional or pseudogenic, an earlier analysis of 587 of the donors relied on high-throughput TCR beta sequencing. Alongside the repertoire data, information on donor age, sex, ethnicity and CMV serostatus was compiled. A later genetic analysis used genome-wide SNP genotypes for about 65% of the roughly 700 donors, treating that subset as a discovery cohort. All discovery cohort repertoires had been generated using a single sequencing platform. Both class I and class II loci were covered by HLA typing, at four-digit resolution. Typing coverage varied by locus: about 620-630 donors for A, B, C, DRB1 and DQB1; more than 500 for DQA1; more than 600 for DPA1; approximately 470 for DPB1. About five DR-DQ haplotypes were treated as single units for association and clustering because of strong linkage in the cohort. On average, approximately 250,000 unique TCR beta nucleotide sequences were sequenced per donor among about 400 genotyped donors of the cohort, with roughly 18% of those sequences being non-productive. Results and caveats for the whole study, not just this receptor: Correlated functional status among segregating V segments might be attributable to linkage disequilibrium, but an unknown experimental factor could not be ruled out. The presence/absence analyses assumed that sequencing depth was roughly uniform across donors, and that assumption may not be true. This cohort had only TCR beta chains sequenced, and the lack of alpha or paired-chain data limited which features could be detected. HLA typing was unavailable for some donors at each locus, so association tests used only the typed subset. In a later analysis, some 18,000 TCR beta sequences were associated with specific HLA alleles at a false discovery rate of 0.05. According to a later analysis, TCR association rates differed among HLA loci, with DRB1 alleles showing the most associated TCRs and HLA-C alleles showing the fewest. When HLA alleles, especially DR and DQ, strongly co-occurred, attributing TCR associations to individual alleles was difficult. According to the authors, the approach could potentially be generalized to other disease states and immunological phenotypes. According to a later analysis, parvovirus B19, influenza, CMV and Epstein-Barr virus appeared linked to several top co-occurrence clusters. Because the 87-base-pair reads could not distinguish some IMGT-functional V segments, including TRBV6-2 and TRBV6-3, those segments were excluded. The sequencing pipeline was judged likely to have produced a cluster of highly shared sequence variants as a technical artifact. In a later analysis, most CMV-associated TCR beta chains were found to appear HLA-restricted, with HLA associations seemingly driven largely by CMV exposure. A later genetic analysis associated a missense DCLRE1C variant with V-gene and J-gene trimming of TCR beta chains, and an independent cohort replicated the association. The study listed 150 to 200 TCR beta chains as associated with cytomegalovirus. In a later analysis, HLA-associated TCR beta chains were found to be more clonally expanded and to have lower generation probabilities than equally common non-associated chains. The earlier analysis of almost 600 of the donors excluded some 15 rarely observed V segments, including chromosome 9 orphons, because counts were too low. A further reported finding was that TCR beta sequences accurately predicted the HLA-A and HLA-B alleles for most subjects in the first cohort. For the cohort, immune exposure information was limited to CMV serostatus. Most TCR sequences were observed very rarely across donors, whereas some public TCRs were present in many individuals. Cytomegalovirus status was reported to be diagnosed by the classifier with high specificity and sensitivity in both the original and validation cohorts. According to a later genetic analysis, donors in an Asian-associated ancestry cluster had fewer N-insertions in productive TCRs than the approximately 650-donor mean. An earlier analysis of around 540 of the donors showed that most TCR beta V segments appeared in productive rearrangements either about 90% or about 30% of the time, which broadly matched IMGT annotations. In vitro tests confirmed that a few of the cytomegalovirus-associated TCR beta chains recognize cytomegalovirus antigens.

Receptor amplification or capture employed the immunoSEQ multiplex PCR assay. For the multiplex PCR, a mixture combining 60 forward primers for TCR Vbeta segments and 13 reverse primers for TCR Jbeta segments was used. A multiplex PCR assay on genomic DNA amplified the CDR3 region of rearranged TCR beta genes. The amplified TCR beta libraries were sequenced on the Illumina HiSeq System as 87-base-pair reads. The authors' pipeline ran thus. In a later analysis, tens of millions of unique TCR beta chains were counted across the 500 to 850 repertoires, and some 10 million of these chains were shared by at least two donors. To remove PCR and sequencing errors, raw reads were error-corrected and collapsed into unique sequences using a nearest-neighbor algorithm that merged closely related sequences. Alignment of CDR3 sequences to IMGT reference sequences was used to assign V, D and J gene segments. For a sequence to be retained, at least a six-nucleotide match to both a V gene segment and a J gene segment was required. Rearrangements were classified as productive when the CDR3 lacked stop codons and remained in frame with V and J, and all other rearrangements were classified as non-productive. Following IMGT convention, CDR3 was defined as the stretch from the second conserved V-encoded cysteine up to the conserved J-encoded phenylalanine. Sequences without an unambiguous match to a single V gene segment were excluded from the earlier analysis of about 630 of the donors. In an earlier analysis of more than 500 of the donors, a V segment was called functional when productive rearrangements were above 56.7%, and segregating when the standard deviation between donors exceeded 5%. A statistical classification framework was developed to diagnose cytomegalovirus status using the catalog of TCR beta chain sequences. In a later analysis, V and J genes were assigned by comparing TCR nucleotide sequences against IMGT/GENE-DB human TR gene sequences. A later analysis assigned CDR3 sequences and most-parsimonious VDJ recombination scenarios with the TCRdist pipeline. In a later analysis, every TCR beta chain was defined by the combination of its CDR3 amino acid sequence and its V-gene family, and reads without a unique V-gene family were dropped. As a way to deal with suspected cross-contamination and a sequencing artifact, a later analysis dropped over 550 nucleotide sequences that were highly shared and had low generation probability. For each public chain, a later analysis derived a clonal expansion index from normalized ranks of inferred template counts within each repertoire. Generation probabilities in a later analysis came from a VDJ recombination model fitted to out-of-frame rearrangements, and those results were checked against IGoR. In a later analysis, TCR-TCR, TCR-HLA and TCR-CMV co-occurrence was scored with hypergeometric tests, and a repertoire-size bias correction was applied to TCR pairs. False discovery rates were estimated in a later analysis by permuting HLA or CMV assignments 20 times. In a later analysis, co-occurring TCRs were grouped using DBSCAN, with TCRdist sequence similarity added in when clustering inside HLA-allele-positive subsets. Repertoires with fewer than 30,000 or more than 120,000 public chains were left out of co-occurrence clustering, as were about five repertoires with anomalous nucleotide sharing. Imported from immuneACCESS, the table was reduced by TCRdb to in-frame sequences with V and J called. These copies leave out some clones; in studies compared against another copy, an unresolved V gene accounts for under half, and the cause of the remainder is not known. V and J calls plus clone size are reproduced from that table; the DNA served to infer D and trimming. The table for this sample lists under 70,000 clones; around 67% of them were counted only once. The top ten hold 2% to 2.5% of the sample.

At the junction V is shortened by 4 bases and J by 4 bases, with 17 bases in between. The germline V gene gives CDR1 as SGHDT and CDR2 as YYEEEE. The CDR3 sequence holds 15 residues, the cysteine and phenylalanine included. Kept here is only the CDR3 DNA, which spans 45 bases and is read in frame from base 1. The cohort comprised 550 to 700 healthy bone marrow donors. All cohort members were sampled while nominally healthy, although unrecorded immune exposures were likely present. The donor tested CMV seronegative, placing the donor among the roughly 400 seronegative members of the cohort. Each donor provided a peripheral blood sample, and peripheral blood mononuclear cells were used for TCR beta sequencing. The Qiagen DNeasy Blood Extraction Kit was used to extract genomic DNA from the blood cell samples. The table lists this clone with a few counts. Which antigen it targets is not known. Base qualities are not provided; no much larger clone lies one nucleotide away.

The origin of this receptor is a woman between 25 and 40 years old in good health and CMV-seronegative. The chain employs TRBV5-6 and TRBJ1-2; the D gene identity is not certain. Material for sequencing was PBMCs. This receptor has the CDR3 CASSPLGFEVYGYTF. The nucleotides read TGTGCCAGCAGCCCCCTCGGATTCGAGGTCTATGGCTACACCTTC.